This T cell receptor (beta chain) was recovered during a study of OX40 agonist ivuxolimab in advanced cancers. As for the study in general: Allowance was made for prior anti-PD-1, anti-PD-L1 or anti-CTLA-4 therapy, and approximately 40% had some.

The assay was immunoSEQ multiplex PCR, and TCRdb's table has in-frame clones only and misses some. This repertoire shows 75,000 to 80,000 clones, about 85% found once; its top ten account for roughly 2%. CDR3 length: 13 residues. Per germline, CDR1 LNHDA and CDR2 SQIVND (reference sequence). The V segment lost 6 bases and the J segment 7 bases; nucleotides outside the gene matches: 5. V gene TRBV19 combines with J gene TRBJ1-5, with 8 bases that match TRBD1. Sequenced here: CD4+ or CD8+ T cells sorted from blood, sampled in a trial of the OX40 agonist ivuxolimab. This TCR was recovered from an adult with an advanced solid tumor such as melanoma, head and neck, liver or kidney cancer. CDR3 sequence reads: CASSYDRGQPQHF. The DNA for the CDR3 is TGTGCCAGTAGCTACGACAGGGGCCAGCCCCAGCATTTT.